The 18 T cell receptor beta chains reported below all come from one sample, sequenced in a study of beta chain features in type 1 diabetes. The entirety of the isolated RNA underwent reverse transcription, so expressed TCRB transcripts were sequenced. TCRdb keeps only in-frame clones here, not all; method: immunoSEQ multiplex PCR. The table shows 150,000 to 200,000 clones, with roughly 63% occurring only once. No antigen has been identified for these receptors. Study results and limitations: Moderate yet significant TCRB CDR3 shortening was seen in Type 1 diabetes patients in all four CD4+ subsets.

Sequencing was performed on naive CD4+ T cells from blood. Source of these receptors: a man aged 25 to 45 with type 1 diabetes.

The gene calls are TRBV11-2 and TRBJ2-5; 7 bases line up with TRBD2. V lost 0 bases, J lost 5 bases, and 12 bases stayed unmatched. Germline V gene data show CDR1 as SGHAT and CDR2 as FQNNGV. This CDR3 is 17 amino acids long. Here the CDR3 DNA reads TGTGCCAGCAGCTTAGATTCAGGAGTAGCGGGCGTGGAGACCCAGTACTTC. Its protein is CASSLDSGVAGVETQYF.

The count of this clone is one. The chain recombines TRBV9 with TRBJ2-1, with 9 bases aligning to TRBD2. Germline V gene data show CDR1 as SGDLS and CDR2 as YYNGEE. Trimming at V came to 0 bases and at J to 3 bases, leaving 19 bases not matched to a gene. The CDR3 length is 21 residues. The DNA for the CDR3 is TGTGCCAGCAGCGTAGCCCACCTCCAAGCGGGGGGACTCAGTGGCTACAATGAGCAGTTCTTC. Protein product: CASSVAHLQAGGLSGYNEQFF.

The V call is TRBV29-1, the J call TRBJ2-1, with TRBD1 matching over 8 bases. Germline V lookup: CDR1 SQVTM, CDR2 ANQGSEA. V trimming: 6 bases; J trimming: 10 bases; junction bases outside the gene matches: 17. CDR3 length: 15 amino acids. CDR3: CSVGWHGQGATEQFF. The CDR3 region has the DNA TGCAGCGTCGGTTGGCACGGGCAGGGGGCAACGGAGCAGTTCTTC.

This clone was observed a few times. This chain links TRBV28 with TRBJ2-7; 8 bases are shared with TRBD1. The J segment lost 12 bases and the V segment lost 2 bases, leaving 3 bases of the junction unmatched. The CDR3 extends over 11 amino acids. Germline loops: CDR1 MDHEN, CDR2 SYDVKM. The CDR3 reads CASSLGQGTYF. The CDR3 DNA reads as TGTGCCAGCAGTTTAGGACAGGGCACGTACTTC.

This clone was observed a handful of times. The CDR3 sequence: CASSLVGPEAFF. In nucleotides, the CDR3 is TGTGCCAGCAGCTTAGTGGGGCCTGAAGCTTTCTTT. The rearrangement joins TRBV7-2 to TRBJ1-1, with a weak D call TRBD1 (5 bases). Trimming pared 1 base from V and 6 bases from J, leaving 6 bases between. CDR1 and CDR2 from the germline V gene are SGHTA and FQGNSA. The CDR3 spans 12 residues.

Written as DNA, the CDR3 is TGTGCCAGCAGCTCCCCGGCCGCTAGAGATACGCAGTATTTT. Its protein is CASSSPAARDTQYF. The chain has TRBV7-2 and TRBJ2-3, with D unresolved. The V and J ends lost 4 bases and 5 bases respectively, with 13 bases between them. Per germline, CDR1 SGHTA and CDR2 FQGNSA. CDR3 size: 14 residues.

This clone was found once. This sequence joins TRBV30 and TRBJ1-2, with D possibly TRBD1 on 5 matching bases. Deletions cut 2 bases from V and 6 bases from J, with 13 bases between. Germline CDR1 reads GTSNPN; CDR2 reads SVGIG (reference sequence). The CDR3 length is 13 residues. The CDR3 reads CAWSPYRPHGYTF. The CDR3 bases are TGTGCCTGGAGTCCGTACAGGCCCCATGGCTACACCTTC.

CDR3 protein: CAWSREGSTEAFF. The CDR3 nucleotides are TGTGCCTGGAGTCGGGAGGGGAGCACTGAAGCTTTCTTT. This rearrangement joins TRBV30 to TRBJ1-1; D perhaps matches TRBD1 (5 bases). Germline assignment: CDR1 GTSNPN and CDR2 SVGIG (reference sequence). The CDR3 spans 13 residues. The ends were cut back, 2 bases at V and 4 bases at J, with 11 bases in the middle. The full variable domain, completed using reference TRBV30 and TRBJ1-1, is SQTIHQWPATLVQPVGSPLSLECTVEGTSNPNLYWYRQAAGRGLQLLFYSVGIGQISSEVPQNLSASRPQDRQFILSSKKLLLSDSGFYLCAWSREGSTEAFFGQGTRLTVV.

J is TRBJ2-7 and V is TRBV10-2, with D uncertain. This CDR3 region has 12 residues. The germline gives CDR1 WSHSY, CDR2 SAAADI. V lost 5 bases, J lost 0 bases, and 5 bases lay in between. This CDR3 reads CASSPVSYEQYF. The DNA for the CDR3 is TGCGCCAGCAGTCCGGTCTCCTACGAGCAGTACTTC.

Note on this clone: The sample holds other DNA sequences that translate to the same CDR3. The chain links TRBV2 to TRBJ2-7; D is undetermined. The germline V gene has CDR1 SNHLY and CDR2 FYNNEI. V was trimmed by 2 bases and J by 4 bases, leaving 3 bases between them. The CDR3 has 11 residues. CDR3 bases: TGTGCCAGCAGTGAAACGTACGAGCAGTACTTC. Translated: CASSETYEQYF.

V is TRBV29-1 and J is TRBJ1-5, with 9 nucleotides matching TRBD1. Trimming at V came to 6 bases and at J to 7 bases, leaving 7 bases not matched to a gene. The germline CDR1 and CDR2 sequences are SQVTM and ANQGSEA. The CDR3 extends over 13 amino acids. The CDR3 region is CSVLQGAGQPQHF. CDR3 coding DNA: TGCAGCGTGCTACAGGGGGCCGGCCAGCCCCAGCATTTT.

The chain recombines TRBV2 with TRBJ2-6; TRBD1 aligns across 10 bases. There are 19 residues in the CDR3. CDR1 is SNHLY, CDR2 FYNNEI, per germline. Trimming at V came to 6 bases and at J to 0 bases, leaving 11 bases not matched to a gene. In nucleotides, the CDR3 is TGTGCCAGCAGCCCCCACCGCGGGACAGGGGTCTCTGGGGCCAACGTCCTGACTTTC. Translating it yields CASSPHRGTGVSGANVLTF. The full variable domain, its missing parts supplied by reference TRBV2 and TRBJ2-6, is EPEVTQTPSHQVTQMGQEVILRCVPISNHLYFYWYRQILGQKVEFLVSFYNNEISEKSEIFDDQFSVERPDGSNFTLKIRSTKLEDSAMYFCASSPHRGTGVSGANVLTFGAGSRLTVL.

The CDR3: CAWSTGENTEAFF. CDR3 coding DNA: TGTGCCTGGAGTACCGGTGAGAACACTGAAGCTTTCTTT. The chain employs TRBV30 and TRBJ1-1; unclear D gene. Germline-derived CDR1 and CDR2 are GTSNPN and SVGIG (reference sequence). The CDR3 extends over 13 amino acids. V lost 2 bases and J 1 base, leaving 8 bases between the germline ends.

The rearrangement links TRBV9 to TRBJ2-7, with D perhaps matching TRBD1 (6 bases). In germline, CDR1 is SGDLS, CDR2 YYNGEE. V was cut by 2 bases and J by 7 bases, with 16 bases left in between. The CDR3 loop spans 14 amino acids. This chain's CDR3 is CASSVGAGTLEQYF. DNA of the CDR3: TGTGCCAGCAGCGTTGGGGCCGGGACATTAGAGCAGTACTTC.

This clone was counted a few times. V usage is TRBV29-1 and J usage is TRBJ1-2; 8 nucleotides match TRBD1. V lost 5 bases and J lost 5; bases outside the gene matches: 10. The CDR3 consists of 14 residues. Germline V gene lookup returns CDR1 SQVTM and CDR2 ANQGSEA. CDR3 nucleotide sequence: TGCAGCGTTCTAGTTTCCGGGACAGGATATGGCTACACCTTC. Translating gives CSVLVSGTGYGYTF. The whole variable domain, filled in from reference TRBV29-1 and TRBJ1-2, reads SAVISQKPSRDICQRGTSLTIQCQVDSQVTMMFWYRQQPGQSLTLIATANQGSEATYESGFVIDKFPISRPNLTFSTLTVSNMSPEDSSIYLCSVLVSGTGYGYTFGSGTRLTVV.

The chain is built from TRBV2 and TRBJ2-6; D is uncertain. The CDR3 totals 13 residues. CDR1 and CDR2 (germline): SNHLY, FYNNEI. Deletions cut 7 bases from V and 4 bases from J, with 8 bases between. This CDR3 is CASTGNGANVLTF. The CDR3 nucleotides read TGTGCCAGCACGGGTAACGGGGCCAACGTCCTGACTTTC.

This clone turned up a few times. The chain links TRBV5-1 to TRBJ2-3; 9 positions match TRBD1. Germline V lookup: CDR1 SGHRS, CDR2 YFSETQ. With V trimmed by 3 bases and J by 5 bases, 4 bases remained unmatched. This CDR3 spans 14 amino acids. The CDR3 sequence is CASSSTGGLDTQYF. In DNA, the CDR3 is TGCGCCAGCAGCTCTACAGGGGGCTTAGATACGCAGTATTTT.

This clone was seen only a few times. The V and J genes are TRBV30 and TRBJ2-3, with D unresolved. Trimming removed 0 bases at V and 7 bases at J, with 17 bases between. The CDR3 totals 15 residues. Per germline, CDR1 GTSNPN and CDR2 SVGIG (reference sequence). The CDR3 region has the DNA TGTGCCTGGAGTGTAATGGGAATGACTCCTCATACGCAGTATTTT. Amino acid sequence: CAWSVMGMTPHTQYF.